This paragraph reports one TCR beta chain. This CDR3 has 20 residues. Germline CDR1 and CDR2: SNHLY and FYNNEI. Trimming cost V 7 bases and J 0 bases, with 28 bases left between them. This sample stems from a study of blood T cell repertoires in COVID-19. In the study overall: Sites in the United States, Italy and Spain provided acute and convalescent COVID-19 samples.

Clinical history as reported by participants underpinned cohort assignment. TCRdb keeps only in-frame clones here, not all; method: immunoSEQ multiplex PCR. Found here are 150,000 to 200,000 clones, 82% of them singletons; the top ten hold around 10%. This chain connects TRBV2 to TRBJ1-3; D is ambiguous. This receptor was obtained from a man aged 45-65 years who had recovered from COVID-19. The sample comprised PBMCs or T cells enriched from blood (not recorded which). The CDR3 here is CASNSPGRAPVPFSGNTIYF. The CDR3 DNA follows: TGTGCCAGCAACTCTCCGGGGAGGGCCCCGGTGCCCTTCTCTGGAAACACCATATATTTT.